Here is one TCR beta chain with its context. As handled by the study authors: By means of reference gene primer amplification, nucleated cell counts were estimated. TCRdb's copy holds only in-frame clones and misses some; the assay was immunoSEQ multiplex PCR. V, J and clone size reflect that table, while D and trimming were determined from the DNA. The sample contains some 670,000 clones, 70% to 90% of which appear only once. This sample is part of a study of blood T cell repertoires in COVID-19. Study-wide context: Material from acute and convalescent COVID-19 was sourced from the United States, Italy and Spain. PBMCs, B-cell-depleted T cells, or T cells were the source of the cDNA or gDNA that made up the material.

Source material: peripheral blood. This receptor was identified in a woman in her late teens or twenties with acute or convalescent COVID-19.

The CDR3 spells CSASRSSGPAGDEQYF. The CDR3 nucleotides read TGCAGTGCTAGTCGGTCTAGCGGGCCGGCAGGCGACGAGCAGTACTTC. The rearrangement links TRBV20-1 to TRBJ2-7; 8 nucleotides agree with TRBD2. The CDR3 is 16 residues long. Germline assignment: CDR1 DFQATT and CDR2 SNEGSKA (reference sequence). Unmatched junction bases numbered 15, after V lost 3 bases and J lost 5 bases.